These T cell receptor beta chains were read from a single sample in a study of blood T cell repertoires in COVID-19. Assay used: immunoSEQ multiplex PCR; TCRdb lists only in-frame clones, some missing. Among around 290,000 clones, roughly 86% were seen once, and the ten largest hold about 2.6%. The material sequenced was PBMCs or T cells enriched from blood (not recorded which). The receptors were gathered from a woman between 18 and 30 years old who had recovered from COVID-19. Each CDR3 is given with its conserved first and last residue. Each record gives: V gene, D gene, clone size, J gene, CDR3 DNA, CDR3 protein. D genes are given only for firm matches. Part of the rows lack a size; the others show once, few, many or a class for expanded clones.

TRBV28	-	-	TRBJ2-7	TGTGCCAGCAGTTTAGTTCGGGGGAGCGACGAGCAGTACTTC	CASSLVRGSDEQYF
TRBV6-5	TRBD2	once	TRBJ2-1	TGTGCCAGCAGTCCAACACTCGGGACTAGCGGGATTCAGTTCTTC	CASSPTLGTSGIQFF
TRBV19	-	many	TRBJ1-4	TGTGCCAGTAGCCTCAGGGCCTGGCGAAATGAAAAACTGTTTTTT	CASSLRAWRNEKLFF
TRBV7-2	TRBD2	-	TRBJ2-7	TGTGCCAGCAGCTTAGGCGGGGGGGCTGGGTACGAGCAGTACTTC	CASSLGGGAGYEQYF
TRBV6-6	TRBD1	-	TRBJ2-7	TGTGCCAGCAGTTACGGGACAGGGGAGGACGAGCAGTACTTC	CASSYGTGEDEQYF
TRBV18	-	-	TRBJ1-4	TGTGCCAGCTCACCGGGGCAGGATAATGAAAAACTGTTTTTT	CASSPGQDNEKLFF
TRBV19	-	-	TRBJ1-1	TGTGCCAGTAGTATACAGGGTGTTTATTCTGAAGCTTTCTTT	CASSIQGVYSEAFF
TRBV10-3	-	-	TRBJ2-1	TGTGCCATCAGCCGACTGTCCACCTACAATGAGCAGTTCTTC	CAISRLSTYNEQFF
TRBV6-5	TRBD1	-	TRBJ2-2	TGTGCCAGCAGGGCTGACAGGGCGAACACCGGGGAGCTGTTTTTT	CASRADRANTGELFF
TRBV19	-	-	TRBJ2-2	TGTGCCAGTAATAGACTTAACACCGGGGAGCTGTTTTTT	CASNRLNTGELFF
TRBV5-4	TRBD2	-	TRBJ2-5	TGTGCCAGCAGCGGGACTAGCGGGGGGGCCTATAGGGAGACCCAGTACTTC	CASSGTSGGAYRETQYF
TRBV5-1	TRBD1	-	TRBJ1-1	TGCGCCAGCAGCTCCCGGGACAGGGGTGGAAACACTGAAGCTTTCTTT	CASSSRDRGGNTEAFF
TRBV28	TRBD1	-	TRBJ2-7	TGTGCCAGCAGTTCCGGGACAGGAACCTACGAGCAGTACTTC	CASSSGTGTYEQYF
TRBV7-8	TRBD1	-	TRBJ1-4	TGTGCCAGCAGCGCCTTCTACAGGGGAGACCGCGAAAAACTGTTTTTT	CASSAFYRGDREKLFF
TRBV30	-	-	TRBJ1-1	TGTGCCTGGAGTGTAGGGGCGCAGACTGAAGCTTTCTTT	CAWSVGAQTEAFF
TRBV27	TRBD1	-	TRBJ1-4	TGTGCCAGCAGGTTTACAGGGGTGGGTGAAAAACTGTTTTTT	CASRFTGVGEKLFF
TRBV6-6	-	-	TRBJ1-5	TGTGCCAGCAGTCTCGAGGGGGACACGTATTATAGCAATCAGCCCCAGCATTTT	CASSLEGDTYYSNQPQHF
TRBV4-1	TRBD1	-	TRBJ1-4	TGCGCCAGCAGCCAAGAGGGGACAGGGAATGAAAAACTGTTTTTT	CASSQEGTGNEKLFF
TRBV5-7	TRBD2	-	TRBJ2-5	TGTGCCAGCAGCTTGCGGGGAATAGCGGGAGGGAAAGAGACCCAGTACTTC	CASSLRGIAGGKETQYF
TRBV23-1	-	-	TRBJ1-4	TGCGCCAGCAGCCCCAGACAGGTCGGGTGGGATGAAAAACTGTTTTTT	CASSPRQVGWDEKLFF
TRBV4-3	-	-	TRBJ2-5	TGCGCCAGCAGCCAAGATACCGCGGGGGCCCAAGAGACCCAGTACTTC	CASSQDTAGAQETQYF
TRBV3-1/TRBV3-2	TRBD2	-	TRBJ2-5	TGTGCCAGCAGCCAAGATGGGCGGGAGGGTGAGACCCAGTACTTC	CASSQDGREGETQYF
TRBV7-2	TRBD1	few	TRBJ1-6	TGTGCCAGCAGCCTTCGCTTTCAGGGGGGAGGAGGCTCACCCCTCCACTTT	CASSLRFQGGGGSPLHF
TRBV11-3	TRBD1	-	TRBJ1-1	TGTGCCAGCAGCGCGACCAGGGGGCGAAACACTGAAGCTTTCTTT	CASSATRGRNTEAFF
TRBV28	TRBD2	-	TRBJ2-5	TGTGCCAGCAGCCCAACTAGCGGGGGGTACCAAGAGACCCAGTACTTC	CASSPTSGGYQETQYF
TRBV7-2	TRBD1	-	TRBJ1-1	TGTGCCAGCAGCTTAGGGGCAGGGGGCCAGATGAACACTGAAGCTTTCTTT	CASSLGAGGQMNTEAFF
TRBV10-2	-	-	TRBJ1-1	TGCGCCAGCGGCTGGGGGGTGAACACTGAAGCTTTCTTT	CASGWGVNTEAFF
TRBV11-2	TRBD2	-	TRBJ2-1	TGTGCCAGCAGCTTAGGCCTAGCGGGGGGCGCGGTAGGGGAGCAGTTCTTC	CASSLGLAGGAVGEQFF
TRBV7-3	TRBD1	-	TRBJ2-1	TGTGCCAGCAGCTTAAGGGGCCAGGGGGCGAACGATGAGCAGTTCTTC	CASSLRGQGANDEQFF
TRBV28	TRBD2	-	TRBJ2-1	TGTGCCAGCCTTAGTACTAGCGGTTACAATGAGCAGTTCTTC	CASLSTSGYNEQFF
TRBV4-1	-	once	TRBJ2-1	TGCGCCAGCAGCCAGGACGAGCGGGCCCGCCTCTACAATGAGCAGTTCTTC	CASSQDERARLYNEQFF
TRBV7-9	-	-	TRBJ1-2	TGTGCCAGCAGCCCCCAGTCGGGACTCCGGTATGGCTACACCTTC	CASSPQSGLRYGYTF
TRBV27	-	-	TRBJ1-5	TGTGCCAGCAGTTTGGGGGGGCTCCAGCCCCAGCATTTT	CASSLGGLQPQHF
TRBV6-1	TRBD2	-	TRBJ2-1	TGTGCCAGCAGTGACCCGGGACTAGCGGGATCCCTCCGCTACAATGAGCAGTTCTTC	CASSDPGLAGSLRYNEQFF
TRBV11-2	-	-	TRBJ2-7	TGTGCCAGCAGCTTAGGCGGGAACTCCTACGAGCAGTACTTC	CASSLGGNSYEQYF
TRBV28	-	-	TRBJ2-5	TGTGCCAGCAGTCCGGCCGGGACACCACAAGAGACCCAGTACTTC	CASSPAGTPQETQYF
TRBV19	TRBD1	-	TRBJ2-6	TGTGCCAGTAGTAGTGACAGGGGCCTTTTTTTTGGGGCCAACGTCCTGACTTTC	CASSSDRGLFFGANVLTF
TRBV5-1	TRBD1	-	TRBJ2-1	TGCGCCAGCAGCTTCCGACAGGGTCTCTACAATGAGCAGTTCTTC	CASSFRQGLYNEQFF
TRBV13	-	few	TRBJ1-6	TGTGCCAGCAGCTCCCCGGCCCCTGGCGGACACCTCCACTTT	CASSSPAPGGHLHF
TRBV7-9	-	-	TRBJ1-1	TGTGCCAGCAGGCAACAGGGAGGGAGGAGCACTGAAGCTTTCTTT	CASRQQGGRSTEAFF
TRBV29-1	TRBD1	-	TRBJ2-5	TGCAGCGTTGTAACCCGGACAGGGGGCGGGGAGACCCAGTACTTC	CSVVTRTGGGETQYF
TRBV27	-	-	TRBJ2-5	TGTGCCAGCAGGCCGGAAGGGGGATTCGAGACCCAGTACTTC	CASRPEGGFETQYF
TRBV18	TRBD1	-	TRBJ1-6	TGTGCCAGCGCGAACCGGGACAGGGATTCACCCCTCCACTTT	CASANRDRDSPLHF
TRBV28	-	-	TRBJ1-5	TGTGCCAGCCAGCCGGGTCTGATCGGTCAGCCCCAGCATTTT	CASQPGLIGQPQHF
TRBV12-3/TRBV12-4	-	-	TRBJ1-3	TGTGCCAGCACAGGGTGGATCGACACCATATATTTT	CASTGWIDTIYF
TRBV3-1/TRBV3-2	-	-	TRBJ2-7	TGTGCCAGCAGCCCCCTTGAGGGCCAGAGCTCCTACGAGCAGTACTTC	CASSPLEGQSSYEQYF
TRBV4-3	TRBD1	once	TRBJ1-5	TGCGCCAGCAGCCGCGACAGGGGGCAGGGGCAGCCCCAGCATTTT	CASSRDRGQGQPQHF
TRBV11-2	-	once	TRBJ2-7	TGTGCCAGCAGCTTAGAGACAGGGAGGTACGAGCAGTACTTC	CASSLETGRYEQYF
TRBV28	-	-	TRBJ1-1	TGTGCCAGCAGTGCCATCCGAACAGGGAACACTGAAGCTTTCTTT	CASSAIRTGNTEAFF
TRBV7-9	TRBD1	-	TRBJ1-2	TGTGCCAGCAGCCCCCTGGACAGGGGCGATGGCTACACCTTC	CASSPLDRGDGYTF
TRBV3-1/TRBV3-2	TRBD2	-	TRBJ2-5	TGTGCCAGCAGCCACGGGACTAGCTGGGAGACCCAGTACTTC	CASSHGTSWETQYF
TRBV7-2	-	-	TRBJ2-5	TGTGCCAGCAGCGCCGAGAGCGGGCAAGAGACCCAGTACTTC	CASSAESGQETQYF
TRBV27	TRBD1	-	TRBJ1-5	TGTGCCAGCAGTTTTTCGGGGGGACAGGGAGGTATAAACCAGCCCCAGCATTTT	CASSFSGGQGGINQPQHF
TRBV23-1	-	-	TRBJ1-2	TGCGCCAGCAGAGGGACCGGGGGGCGGGGCTACACCTTC	CASRGTGGRGYTF
TRBV11-2	-	-	TRBJ1-1	TGTGCCAGCAGAATTACAGGGCGATCGAACACTGAAGCTTTCTTT	CASRITGRSNTEAFF
TRBV30	-	-	TRBJ2-7	TGTGCCTGGAGTGTAGGCCCGTCATACCGGAGTTACGAGCAGTACTTC	CAWSVGPSYRSYEQYF
TRBV4-1	TRBD2	few	TRBJ2-3	TGCGCCAGCAGCCAAGATCTTCCCGGCGGGGGGGCAAATACGCAGTATTTT	CASSQDLPGGGANTQYF